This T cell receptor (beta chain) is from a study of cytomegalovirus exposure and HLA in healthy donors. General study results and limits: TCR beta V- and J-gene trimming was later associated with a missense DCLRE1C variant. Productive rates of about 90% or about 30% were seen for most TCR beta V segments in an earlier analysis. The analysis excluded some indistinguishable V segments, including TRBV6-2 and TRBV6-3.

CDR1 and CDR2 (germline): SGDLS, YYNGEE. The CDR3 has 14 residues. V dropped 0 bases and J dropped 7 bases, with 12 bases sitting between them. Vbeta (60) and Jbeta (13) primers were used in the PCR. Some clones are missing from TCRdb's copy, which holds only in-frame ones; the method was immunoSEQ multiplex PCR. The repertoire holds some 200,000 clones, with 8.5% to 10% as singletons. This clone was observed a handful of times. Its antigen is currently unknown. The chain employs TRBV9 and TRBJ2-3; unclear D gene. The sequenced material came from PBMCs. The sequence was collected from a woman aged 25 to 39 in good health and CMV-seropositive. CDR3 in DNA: TGTGCCAGCAGCGTAGCTTCCCGAGCGAATACGCAGTATTTT. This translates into CASSVASRANTQYF.